Reported below is one T cell receptor beta chain. Its antigen is unidentified. The repertoire was sequenced with immunoSEQ multiplex PCR; TCRdb's copy has only in-frame clones and lacks some. This sample carries 5,600 or so clones, around 50% of them seen once, and the ten largest clones take around 8.2%. The CDR3 consists of 15 residues. The V gene's germline CDR1 is SGDLS and CDR2 YYNGEE. Losses at the gene ends were 3 bases for V and 6 bases for J; bases not matched to a gene: 11. The sample belongs to a study of CXCR4 blockade with PD-1 therapy in pancreatic cancer. Study results and caveats: Tumors were clonally expanded, mean 0.14 versus 0.05 in healthy blood. Sequencing covered TCRbeta chains only, not alpha chains. Frequent tumor clones were encoded by many distinct rearrangements, suggesting shared antigens.

The TCR sequence derives from a human donor with pancreatic ductal adenocarcinoma. The specimen was tumor tissue. V usage is TRBV9 and J usage is TRBJ2-7; TRBD2 matches 8 bases. The CDR3 DNA sequence: TGTGCCAGCAGCGCTATGGGACTAGTGGGAGTCGAGCAGTACTTC. Its translation is CASSAMGLVGVEQYF.